The rows below give T cell receptor beta chains drawn from one sample of a study of T cells in Graves' hyperthyroidism and ophthalmopathy. TCRdb reprocessed the multiplex PCR reads with MiXCR, giving one entry per CDR3 protein. The data hold roughly 640,000 distinct CDR3 sequences, with roughly 16% observed a single time. Sample: blood. All receptors derive from a middle-aged woman with Graves' ophthalmopathy. Each CDR3 is given with its conserved first and last residue. A D gene is named only where the DNA matches it firmly.

cdr3_aa,d_call,j_call,cdr3_length,v_call
CASSLGGGAGANVLTF,.,TRBJ2-6,16,TRBV5-1
CATLRRSIQNGKLFF,.,TRBJ1-4,15,TRBV2
CASSFPGTSGRYEQYF,TRBD2,TRBJ2-7,16,TRBV28
CSVDGHKPGNEQFF,.,TRBJ2-1,14,TRBV29-1
CASSPGQGLGGYTF,TRBD1,TRBJ1-2,14,TRBV27
CASSLGTSGGQETQYF,TRBD2,TRBJ2-5,16,TRBV12-3/TRBV12-4
CASSLMAGGGTGELFF,TRBD2,TRBJ2-2,16,TRBV5-1
CASSGASWGLEQYF,.,TRBJ2-7,14,TRBV2
CSVDRSTDTQYF,.,TRBJ2-3,12,TRBV29-1
CASSPSPGTGTYGYTF,TRBD1,TRBJ1-2,16,TRBV13
CASSVGTSGRSEQFF,TRBD2,TRBJ2-1,15,TRBV9
CASSQTGRGANSPLHF,.,TRBJ1-6,16,TRBV4-1
CASRERTTLYSDF,.,TRBJ2-5,13,TRBV2
CASSFARGVGTEAFF,TRBD1,TRBJ1-1,15,TRBV7-9
CASSEEYTEAFF,.,TRBJ1-1,12,TRBV2
CASSEAVSEDTQYF,.,TRBJ2-3,14,TRBV6-1
CASSRYQGQADTQYF,TRBD1,TRBJ2-3,15,TRBV5-6
CASSLSGQNLETQYF,.,TRBJ2-5,15,TRBV7-9
CASSPVRGSTSYEQYF,TRBD1,TRBJ2-7,16,TRBV7-9
CATSRDGRGAGNTIYF,.,TRBJ1-3,16,TRBV15
CSVDTGSDTQYF,.,TRBJ2-3,12,TRBV29-1
CSVDGQGGYGYTF,TRBD1,TRBJ1-2,13,TRBV29-1
CASSSRDRVNEQFF,TRBD1,TRBJ2-1,14,TRBV12-3/TRBV12-4
CAISTGTVNNEQFF,TRBD1,TRBJ2-1,14,TRBV10-3
CASSPQGVAITEAFF,.,TRBJ1-1,15,TRBV6-1
CASSDRASYNEQFF,TRBD1,TRBJ2-1,14,TRBV2
CASIFRGDYGYTF,.,TRBJ1-2,13,TRBV5-8
CASNSPQSFYGYTF,.,TRBJ1-2,14,TRBV6-1
CASRTGLRQPQHF,.,TRBJ1-5,13,TRBV2
CASSVAPGQMVEQFF,TRBD1,TRBJ2-1,15,TRBV9
CASSPNDGPLFF,.,TRBJ1-4,12,TRBV18
CASSYLAGSQETQYF,.,TRBJ2-5,15,TRBV6-2/TRBV6-3
CSVEKLHTDTQYF,.,TRBJ2-3,13,TRBV29-1
CASMEDPRLALDEQFF,TRBD2,TRBJ2-1,16,TRBV6-1
CASSFAGRRNTEAFF,.,TRBJ1-1,15,TRBV12-3/TRBV12-4
CASSEWGAEPNQPQHF,.,TRBJ1-5,16,TRBV6-1
CASRNPDTGSNEKLFF,.,TRBJ1-4,16,TRBV5-1
CSARPRDMVAWKDNEQFF,.,TRBJ2-1,18,TRBV20-1
CASSETFLYPTGELFF,.,TRBJ2-2,16,TRBV6-1